A selection of T cell receptor beta chains follows, all from one sample in a study of T cell repertoires in cytomegalovirus infection. In TCRdb, the reads were re-called with MiXCR into one record per CDR3 protein. The table has about 140,000 distinct CDR3 sequences, approximately 5.9% seen once. Material for sequencing was PBMCs. The receptors were gathered from a human donor in good health (CMV status not recorded). Some clones in this sample may be carry-over from other donors' samples. Both conserved end residues are part of each CDR3. A D gene is named only where the DNA matches it firmly. Some rows have no size entry. The others give once, few or many, or a class for an expanded clone.

D	J	size	V	CDR3	DNA
.	TRBJ2-5	many	TRBV7-9	CASSRAGETQYF	TGTGCCAGCAGCCGTGCTGGAGAGACCCAGTACTTC
.	TRBJ1-2	.	TRBV6-1	CASSEDPGGTWAYGYTF	TGTGCCAGCAGTGAAGATCCCGGAGGTACCTGGGCCTATGGCTACACCTTC
TRBD2	TRBJ2-5	many	TRBV7-2	CASSWGLAGRETQYF	TGTGCCAGCAGCTGGGGACTAGCGGGGAGAGAGACCCAGTACTTC
.	TRBJ2-1	many	TRBV4-1	CASSQERTPYNEQFF	TGCGCCAGCAGCCAAGAAAGGACGCCCTACAATGAGCAGTTCTTC
.	TRBJ1-1	.	TRBV19	CASSSEPLGNTEAFF	TGTGCCAGTAGTTCCGAACCCCTGGGGAACACTGAAGCTTTCTTT
.	TRBJ2-1	few	TRBV18	CASSPGTSNNEQFF	TGTGCCAGCTCACCCGGGACGTCCAACAATGAGCAGTTCTTC
.	TRBJ1-5	many	TRBV7-6	CASSLAPGGRNQPQHF	TGTGCCAGCAGCTTAGCGCCGGGGGGTCGCAATCAGCCCCAGCATTTT
.	TRBJ1-5	few	TRBV10-3	CAISEGGSNQPQHF	TGTGCCATCAGTGAGGGAGGGAGCAATCAGCCCCAGCATTTT
TRBD1	TRBJ1-2	many	TRBV29-1	CSVLGQGGYGYTF	TGCAGCGTTCTCGGACAGGGAGGCTATGGCTACACCTTC
.	TRBJ2-3	many	TRBV2	CASRAKGWGPDTQYF	TGTGCCAGCCGAGCGAAGGGTTGGGGCCCGGATACGCAGTATTTT
.	TRBJ1-6	.	TRBV4-3	CASSQDLGSSNSPLHF	TGCGCCAGCAGCCAAGATTTGGGCAGTTCGAATTCACCCCTCCACTTT
TRBD2	TRBJ2-3	many	TRBV7-2	CASSPRLAGTVDTQYF	TGTGCCAGCAGCCCCAGACTAGCGGGGACGGTAGATACGCAGTATTTT
TRBD2	TRBJ2-1	many	TRBV7-6	CASSPWTSGGSYNEQFF	TGTGCCAGCAGCCCCTGGACTAGCGGGGGGTCCTACAATGAGCAGTTCTTC
.	TRBJ1-2	many	TRBV19	CASSSEEYGYTF	TGTGCCAGTAGTAGCGAGGAGTATGGCTACACCTTC
.	TRBJ1-1	many	TRBV14	CASSQVFGGTEAFF	TGTGCCAGCAGCCAAGTTTTTGGGGGGACTGAAGCTTTCTTT
TRBD1	TRBJ1-1	many	TRBV20-1	CSARSTGLRTEAFF	TGCAGTGCTAGATCGACAGGGTTGAGAACTGAAGCTTTCTTT
TRBD1	TRBJ2-2	many	TRBV28	CAISTQGANTGELFF	TGTGCCATCTCGACACAGGGGGCCAACACCGGGGAGCTGTTTTTT
.	TRBJ2-1	many	TRBV27	CASSFLTVGGASYNEQFF	TGTGCCAGCAGTTTTTTGACAGTAGGGGGTGCCTCCTACAATGAGCAGTTCTTC
.	TRBJ1-2	few	TRBV2	CASSEGQVHGYTF	TGTGCCAGCAGTGAGGGTCAGGTTCATGGCTACACCTTC
.	TRBJ1-1	.	TRBV28	CASSIPDRLSRGEAFF	TGTGCCAGCAGCATCCCGGACCGCCTAAGTAGAGGGGAAGCTTTCTTT
TRBD2	TRBJ2-1	many	TRBV6-1	CASSESGLAVYNEQFF	TGTGCCAGCAGTGAATCGGGGCTAGCGGTGTACAATGAGCAGTTCTTC
TRBD1	TRBJ2-7	many	TRBV7-2	CASSLSGQGRYEQYF	TGTGCCAGCAGCTTATCGGGACAGGGGAGGTACGAGCAGTACTTC
.	TRBJ1-1	many	TRBV12-3/TRBV12-4	CASRGGTEAFF	TGTGCCAGCAGGGGAGGCACTGAAGCTTTCTTT